This passage covers 26 T cell receptor beta chains from one sample sequenced in a study of T cell repertoires in cytomegalovirus infection. In TCRdb, the reads were re-called with MiXCR into one record per CDR3 protein. In the table there are about 680,000 distinct CDR3 sequences, less than 25% of which are singletons. The sample was CD8+ T cells from PBMCs. The origin of the receptors is a human donor in good health (CMV status not recorded). Some clones in this sample may be carry-over from other donors' samples.

This clonotype was recorded a few times. The V and J genes are TRBV6-6 and TRBJ2-3, with TRBD2 matching over 9 bases. V lost 7 bases, J lost 6 bases, and 14 bases stayed unmatched. Germline-derived CDR1 and CDR2 are MNHNY and SVGAGI (reference sequence). CDR3 length equals 16 residues. DNA for the CDR3: TGTGCCAGCAATCAGGGGCCGGGACTAGCAGCTGATACGCAGTATTTT. It is translated as CASNQGPGLAADTQYF.

This clonotype was recorded a few times. This sequence joins TRBV7-3 and TRBJ2-1, with D tentatively TRBD1 or TRBD2 (6 bases each). The V gene's germline CDR1 is SGHTA and CDR2 FQGTGA. The CDR3 totals 11 residues. V was clipped by 5 bases and J by 13 bases, with 12 bases between them. The chain's CDR3 is CASSPGAAQFF. The CDR3 DNA is TGTGCCAGCAGCCCGGGGGCCGCTCAGTTCTTC. The entire variable domain, with the rest obtained from reference TRBV7-3 and TRBJ2-1, is as follows: GAGVSQTPSNKVTEKGKYVELRCDPISGHTALYWYRQSLGQGPEFLIYFQGTGAADDSGLPNDRFFAVRPEGSVSTLKIQRTERGDSAVYLCASSPGAAQFFGPGTRLTVL.

This clonotype was found many times. The genes are TRBV7-6 and TRBJ2-1; no clear D. The CDR3 length is 16 residues. Trimming pared 0 bases from V and 10 bases from J, leaving 19 bases between. The germline V gene has CDR1 SGHVS and CDR2 FNYEAQ. The CDR3, as DNA: TGTGCCAGCAGCTTAGCTCCAGCATCCCCAGTGGTAGAGCAGTTCTTC. Its translation is CASSLAPASPVVEQFF.

The sample holds many counts of this clonotype. The rearrangement uses TRBV12-3 or TRBV12-4 and TRBJ1-5; TRBD1 is a possible D gene (5 bases). Trimming stripped 6 bases from V and 5 bases from J, with 14 bases between. The CDR3 loop spans 14 amino acids. DNA of the CDR3: TGTGCCAGCAGCCCCCAGGGTTGGCATCAGCCCCAGCATTTT. Protein: CASSPQGWHQPQHF.

As regards this clonotype: A much larger clonotype is one base distant, so this may be a read error. The chain couples TRBV6-8 to TRBJ1-2; no clear D gene. The CDR3 has 14 amino acids. Germline CDR1 MNHGY, CDR2 SAAAGT. The chain's CDR3 is CANSPGITFYGYTF. CDR3 DNA sequence: TGTGCCAACAGTCCGGGGATCACCTTCTATGGCTACACCTTC.

This chain links TRBV13 with TRBJ2-6, with D possibly TRBD1 on 6 matching bases. The germline CDR1 and CDR2 sequences are PRHDT and FYEKMQ (reference sequence). V lost 1 base and J 0 bases, leaving 10 bases between the germline ends. This CDR3 region has 17 residues. CDR3 in amino acids: CASSLAGTNSGANVLTF. CDR3 in DNA: TGTGCCAGCAGCTTAGCCGGGACAAACTCTGGGGCCAACGTCCTGACTTTC.

This clonotype came up a few times. This chain joins TRBV27 and TRBJ2-6, with D unresolved. Germline lookup yields CDR1 MNHEY and CDR2 SMNVEV (reference sequence). This CDR3 is 13 amino acids long. Trimming took off 3 bases at V and 6 bases at J, with 6 bases between the two ends. The DNA of the CDR3 is TGTGCCAGCAGTTTCGGCGAGGCCAACGTCCTGACTTTC. Its translation is CASSFGEANVLTF.

This clonotype came up many times. V usage is TRBV7-2 and J usage is TRBJ2-3; possibly TRBD2 for D (5 bases). V lost 5 bases and J lost 5, with 14 bases in between. Germline CDR1 is SGHTA and CDR2 is FQGNSA. This CDR3 has 14 amino acids. The CDR3 loop is CASSGRTGEDTQYF. The DNA of the CDR3 is TGTGCCAGCAGCGGCAGGACTGGCGAAGATACGCAGTATTTT.

This sequence joins TRBV14 and TRBJ2-4; no clear D gene. The germline V and J ends were trimmed by 2 bases and 7 bases, with 12 bases remaining between them. The length of the CDR3 is 14 residues. Germline CDR1 is SGHDN and CDR2 is FVKESK. The CDR3 sequence: CASSQPGFGNIQYF. In DNA form, the CDR3 reads TGTGCCAGCAGCCAACCGGGTTTCGGGAACATTCAGTACTTC.

This clonotype appeared a few times. The chain is built from TRBV20-1 and TRBJ1-1; the match to TRBD1 covers 7 bases. The J segment lost 3 bases and the V segment lost 0 bases, leaving 1 base of the junction unmatched. Looked up from germline, CDR1 is DFQATT and CDR2 is SNEGSKA (reference sequence). The CDR3 extends over 13 amino acids. CDR3 sequence: CSARERGHTEAFF. The CDR3, as DNA: TGCAGTGCTAGAGAAAGGGGGCACACTGAAGCTTTCTTT.

This clonotype was observed at least ten times. The CDR3 here is CASSLEGESNTEAFF. The DNA for the CDR3 is TGTGCCAGCAGCTTAGAGGGGGAAAGTAACACTGAAGCTTTCTTT. The chain uses TRBV7-2 and TRBJ1-1; a weak D match, TRBD1 (6 bases). The CDR3 is 15 amino acids. Per germline, CDR1 SGHTA and CDR2 FQGNSA. Trimming removed 1 base from V and 2 bases from J, with 11 bases in between.

This clonotype was seen at least ten times. The rearrangement uses TRBV7-2 and TRBJ2-1; a possible D gene is TRBD1 (7 bases). In germline, CDR1 is SGHTA, CDR2 FQGNSA. The length of the CDR3 is 21 residues. Between the trimmed V and J ends, which lost 2 bases and 4 bases, there was a span of 30 bases. The CDR3 DNA follows: TGTGCCAGCAGCTTAAAAACTCCACAATATGGAGGGGACAGAGAATACAATGAGCAGTTCTTC. This encodes CASSLKTPQYGGDREYNEQFF.

This clonotype occurred many times. V gene TRBV6-1 combines with J gene TRBJ2-7; 10 bases line up with TRBD1. Germline values: CDR1 MNHNS, CDR2 SASEGT. The CDR3 has 12 residues. J was trimmed by 7 bases and V by 4 bases; bases with no gene match: 1. The CDR3 loop is CASSGGQGEQYF. The CDR3 DNA follows: TGTGCCAGCAGTGGGGGACAGGGGGAGCAGTACTTC.

The gene calls are TRBV29-1 and TRBJ1-1; D ambiguous. Trimming removed 7 bases from V and 3 bases from J, with 9 bases in between. The germline CDR1 and CDR2 sequences are SQVTM and ANQGSEA. The CDR3 runs to 11 residues. This chain's CDR3 is CSGEGYTEAFF. The CDR3 DNA is TGCAGCGGGGAGGGATACACTGAAGCTTTCTTT.

The V gene is TRBV29-1, the J gene TRBJ1-2; no firm D call. Looked up from germline, CDR1 is SQVTM and CDR2 is ANQGSEA. With 7 bases removed from V and 6 bases from J, the gap between germline ends came to 12 bases. This CDR3 region has 11 residues. The chain's CDR3 is CSARRADGYTF. CDR3 coding DNA: TGCAGCGCTCGAAGAGCGGATGGCTACACCTTC.

The V and J genes are TRBV28 and TRBJ2-1; 9 bases align to TRBD2. Germline CDR1 reads MDHEN; CDR2 reads SYDVKM. The CDR3 has 15 amino acids. With 7 bases clipped from V and 8 bases from J, the junction kept 12 bases outside the gene matches. The DNA of the CDR3 is TGTGCCAGCACCTCCGGGCGGGGGGGCCGGGATGAGCAGTTCTTC. Its protein product is CASTSGRGGRDEQFF. The whole variable domain, remainder taken from reference TRBV28 and TRBJ2-1, is DVKVTQSSRYLVKRTGEKVFLECVQDMDHENMFWYRQDPGLGLRLIYFSYDVKMKEKGDIPEGYSVSREKKERFSLILESASTNQTSMYLCASTSGRGGRDEQFFGPGTRLTVL.

As concerns this clonotype: Mismatch with germline at one junction end may stem from a read error. The rearrangement uses TRBV28 and TRBJ1-1; perhaps TRBD1 as D (6 bases). From germline, CDR1 is MDHEN and CDR2 SYDVKM. The CDR3 covers 14 residues. CDR3 bases: TGTGCCAGCAGTTTACGGGGGGCTTATGGTGAAACTTTCTTT. It is translated as CASSLRGAYGETFF.

The chain joins TRBV28 to TRBJ2-7; 7 nucleotides line up with TRBD1. Germline CDR1 reads MDHEN; CDR2 reads SYDVKM. The CDR3 covers 17 residues. Germline trimming cut 5 bases from V and 0 bases from J; bases unmatched to any gene: 13. CDR3 nucleotides: TGTGCCAGCAGTCCCGGCCGGACAGGTTTCTCCTCCTACGAGCAGTACGTC. This codes for CASSPGRTGFSSYEQYV.

This clonotype appeared many times. The J gene is TRBJ2-7, the V gene TRBV7-8; 8 bases agree with TRBD1. The CDR3 is 16 amino acids. CDR1 is SGHVS, CDR2 FQNEAQ, per germline. V lost 1 base to trimming and J lost 4 bases; unmatched junction nucleotides: 9. CDR3 DNA sequence: TGTGCCAGCAGCTTAGTCAAGGGACAGGCGTTATACGAGCAGTACTTC. As protein: CASSLVKGQALYEQYF.

CDR3 in amino acids: CSARAFRNTEAFF. In DNA form, the CDR3 reads TGCAGTGCTAGGGCCTTTAGGAACACTGAAGCTTTCTTT. The chain links TRBV20-1 to TRBJ1-1, with D unresolved. V lost 3 bases and J lost 1, with 9 bases in between. CDR3 size: 13 residues. Germline CDR1 reads DFQATT; CDR2 reads SNEGSKA (reference sequence).

Concerning this clonotype itself: A much bigger clone sits one base away, suggesting this may be a read error. This chain uses TRBV27 with TRBJ1-5, with TRBD1 matching over 11 bases. The CDR3 extends over 16 amino acids. CDR1 is MNHEY, CDR2 SMNVEV, per germline (reference sequence). Written as DNA, the CDR3 is TGTGTCAGCAGTACAACCGGGACAGGGGGTCTTCAGCCCCAGCATTTT. It is translated as CVSSTTGTGGLQPQHF.

This clonotype was seen at least ten times. The chain uses TRBV6-2 or TRBV6-3 and TRBJ2-7; the match to TRBD1 covers 8 bases. Per germline, CDR1 MNHEY and CDR2 SVGEGT. The CDR3 is 13 residues long. The CDR3 spells CASSSSGTGLNGV. CDR3 sequence (DNA): TGTGCCAGCAGTAGCTCCGGGACAGGCTTAAATGGCGTC.

The CDR3 reads CSAKLRGGYYGYTF. The CDR3 DNA sequence: TGCAGTGCTAAACTCCGGGGGGGATACTATGGCTACACCTTC. The V call is TRBV20-1, the J call TRBJ1-2; tentative D call: TRBD1 (5 bases). In germline, CDR1 is DFQATT, CDR2 SNEGSKA (reference sequence). The CDR3 is made up of 14 amino acids. Trimming stripped 4 bases from V and 3 bases from J, with 15 bases between.

The gene calls are TRBV28 and TRBJ2-3; D is perhaps TRBD1 (5 bases). The CDR3 runs 14 residues. CDR1 is MDHEN, CDR2 SYDVKM, per germline. Deletions cut 2 bases from V and 3 bases from J, with 9 bases between. CDR3 sequence reads: CASSLRRVTDTQYF. The CDR3 DNA follows: TGTGCCAGCAGTTTACGCAGGGTTACAGATACGCAGTATTTT.

About this clonotype: This may be a read error: a much more frequent sequence differs by one nucleotide. This chain links TRBV6-6 with TRBJ1-1, with 7 bases fitting TRBD1. This CDR3 contains 11 residues. Germline CDR1 is MNHNY and CDR2 is SVGAGI (reference sequence). The DNA for the CDR3 is TGTGTCAGCAGGGACAGCCGCAGAGCTTTCTTT. This sequence encodes CVSRDSRRAFF.

This clonotype appeared many times. The chain recombines TRBV7-8 with TRBJ2-1; perhaps TRBD2 as D (5 bases). The CDR3 is made up of 15 amino acids. V was shortened by 1 base and J by 3 bases, with 10 bases between the two germline ends. Germline lookup yields CDR1 SGHVS and CDR2 FQNEAQ. The CDR3 region has the DNA TGTGCCAGCAGCTTAGGAGGGAACCGCTACAATGAGCAGTTCTTC. Amino acid sequence: CASSLGGNRYNEQFF. Full variable domain (rest looked up from reference TRBV7-8 and TRBJ2-1): GAGVSQSPRYKVAKRGQDVALRCDPISGHVSLFWYQQALGQGPEFLTYFQNEAQLDKSGLPSDRFFAERPEGSVSTLKIQRTQQEDSAVYLCASSLGGNRYNEQFFGPGTRLTVL.